This T cell receptor beta chain came from a study of blood T cell repertoires in COVID-19. Study-wide background: Italy, Spain and the United States were the sources of the convalescent and acute COVID-19 samples. In each case, the material was cDNA or gDNA derived from T cells, B-cell-depleted T cells, or PBMCs.

Authors' methods: Amplification with reference gene primers provided the estimates of nucleated cell counts. TCRdb's copy holds only in-frame clones and misses some; the assay was immunoSEQ multiplex PCR. V and J calls and clone size come straight from that table; D and trimming were deduced from the DNA. The sample includes 140,000 or so clones, approximately 88% seen only once; the top ten take 1.5% to 2%. The CDR3 sequence is 14 residues long. Trimming stripped 4 bases from V and 8 bases from J, with 18 bases between. Germline CDR1 reads SGHRS; CDR2 reads YFSETQ. The receptor was derived from a woman in her fifties or sixties with acute or convalescent COVID-19. The sequencing sample was made of peripheral blood. The gene calls are TRBV5-1 and TRBJ1-2, with a weak D call TRBD1 (6 bases). Here the CDR3 reads CASSPGGGARGYTF. The CDR3 coding sequence is TGCGCCAGCAGCCCTGGTGGGGGGGCGCGGGGCTACACCTTC.